The subject of this entry is one TCR beta chain. The data were taken from a study of control samples from healthy donors and cancer patients. The germline V gene encodes CDR1 MNHNY and CDR2 SVGAGI (reference sequence). The CDR3 consists of 11 residues. Trimming cost V 4 bases and J 6 bases, with 1 base left between them. Sequenced by immunoSEQ multiplex PCR; TCRdb stores in-frame clones only, minus some. The repertoire holds roughly 190,000 clones, with roughly 89% as singletons. The clonotype was recovered from a woman younger than 45 in good health. Sequencing was carried out using blood. This rearrangement joins TRBV6-6 to TRBJ1-6, with D unresolved. In DNA form, the CDR3 reads TGTGCCAGCAGTTTTAATTCACCCCTCCACTTT. The encoded protein is CASSFNSPLHF.